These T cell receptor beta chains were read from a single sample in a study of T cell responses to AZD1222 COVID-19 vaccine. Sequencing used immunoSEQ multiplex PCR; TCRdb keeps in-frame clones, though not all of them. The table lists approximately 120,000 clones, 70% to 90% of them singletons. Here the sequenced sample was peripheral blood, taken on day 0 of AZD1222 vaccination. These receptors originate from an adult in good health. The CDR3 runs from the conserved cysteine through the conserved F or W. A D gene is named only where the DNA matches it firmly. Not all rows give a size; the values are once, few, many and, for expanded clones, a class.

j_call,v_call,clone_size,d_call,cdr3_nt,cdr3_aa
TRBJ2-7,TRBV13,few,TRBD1,TGTGCCAGCAGCCAGACAGGGAACGGGTACGAGCAGTACTTC,CASSQTGNGYEQYF
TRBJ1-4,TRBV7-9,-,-,TGTGCCAGCAGCTTGACGAGTAGTAATGAAAAACTGTTTTTT,CASSLTSSNEKLFF
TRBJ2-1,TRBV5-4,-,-,TGTGCCAGCAGCTTGGAGGCCAATGAGCAGTTCTTC,CASSLEANEQFF
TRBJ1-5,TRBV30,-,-,TGTGCCTGGAGTTCCCGGGGCGGTACCTCGGGACCCCAGCATTTT,CAWSSRGGTSGPQHF
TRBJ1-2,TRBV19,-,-,TGTGCCAGTAGTATCTCAAGGGACATAAAATCAGACGGACCACCCCCCTATGGCTACACCTTC,CASSISRDIKSDGPPPYGYTF
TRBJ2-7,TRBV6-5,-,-,TGTGCCAGCAGTTACCGGGACCCACTCTCCCACGAGCAGTACTTC,CASSYRDPLSHEQYF
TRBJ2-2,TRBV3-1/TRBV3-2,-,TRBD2,TGTGCCAGCAGCCAAGGGGCACCGGGAGGGCCCAGCGGGGAGCTGTTTTTT,CASSQGAPGGPSGELFF
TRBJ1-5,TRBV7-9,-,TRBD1,TGTGCCAGCAGCCCGACAGGGTACAATCAGCCCCAGCATTTT,CASSPTGYNQPQHF
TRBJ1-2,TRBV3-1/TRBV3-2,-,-,TGTGCCAGCAGCCGACCGGACGTTGACTATGGCTACACCTTC,CASSRPDVDYGYTF
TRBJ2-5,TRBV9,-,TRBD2,TGTGCCAGCAGCCCTGGGACTAGCGGGGTAGAGACCCAGTACTTC,CASSPGTSGVETQYF
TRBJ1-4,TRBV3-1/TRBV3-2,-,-,TGTGCCAGCAGGCCGGGACCAAATAATGAAAAACTGTTTTTT,CASRPGPNNEKLFF
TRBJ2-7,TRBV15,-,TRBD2,TGTGCCACCAGCGGAGCGGGAGGGCCCTACGAGCAGTACTTC,CATSGAGGPYEQYF
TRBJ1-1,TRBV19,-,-,TGTGCCACATACAGGGAAGGGATTGGCACTGAAGCTTTCTTT,CATYREGIGTEAFF
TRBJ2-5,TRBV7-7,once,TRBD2,TGTGCTAGCAGCCCGGGACTAGCGGGGGGGGAGACCCAGTACTTC,CASSPGLAGGETQYF
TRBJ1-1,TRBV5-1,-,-,TGCGCCAGCAGCCTGGACAATGGCATGAACACTGAAGCTTTCTTT,CASSLDNGMNTEAFF
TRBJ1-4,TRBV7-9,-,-,TGTGCCAGCAGCTTAGGGTGGTCCCGGGCTAATGAAAAACTGTTTTTT,CASSLGWSRANEKLFF
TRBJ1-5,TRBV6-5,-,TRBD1,TGTGCCAGCAGTTGGCAGGGGGAAGAGAATCAGCCCCAGCATTTT,CASSWQGEENQPQHF
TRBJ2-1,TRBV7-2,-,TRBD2,TGTGCCAGCAGCTTAGCGCCGGGAGGTCACAATGAGCAGTTCTTC,CASSLAPGGHNEQFF
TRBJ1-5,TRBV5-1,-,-,TGCGCCAGCAGCTGGACCGGGGATAGCAATCAGCCCCAGCATTTT,CASSWTGDSNQPQHF
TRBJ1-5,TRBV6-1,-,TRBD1,TGTGCCAGCAGTGTGGTCGAGGGGGCGAGCAATCAGCCCCAGCATTTT,CASSVVEGASNQPQHF
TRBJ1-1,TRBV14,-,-,TGTGCCAGCAGCCAAAGTGAAAATACTGAAGCTTTCTTT,CASSQSENTEAFF